Each of the 6 T cell receptor beta chains below was sequenced from the same sample in a study of shared clonotypes between healthy human individuals. Sequencing used immunoSEQ multiplex PCR; TCRdb keeps in-frame clones, though not all of them. The sample consists of about 2,200,000 clones, 90% to 95% of them appearing once. Positive CCR7 selection of CD45RO-negative cells yielded the naive CD8 cells, and terminally differentiated effector memory CD45RA+ cells were excluded. Sequencing was performed on naive CD8+ T cells from PBMCs. These receptors originate from a man between 18 and 35 years old in good health. Some clones in this sample may be carry-over from other donors' samples.

The chain combines TRBV28 with TRBJ1-5; TRBD1 matches at 7 bases. This CDR3 contains 13 residues. With V trimmed by 9 bases and J by 6 bases, 8 bases remained unmatched. Germline assignment: CDR1 MDHEN and CDR2 SYDVKM. The DNA of the CDR3 is TGTGCCAGTCTCCCTAGGGGGCCTCAGCCCCAGCATTTT. Protein sequence: CASLPRGPQPQHF.

This clone occurred a few times. J is TRBJ2-7 and V is TRBV27, with unresolved D. In germline, CDR1 is MNHEY, CDR2 SMNVEV (reference sequence). The CDR3 consists of 14 residues. V shed 3 bases and J shed 3 bases, with 12 bases lying between them. The CDR3 DNA reads as TGTGCCAGCAGTTTCGAAAACTCGATCTACGAGCAGTACTTC. Translated, it gives CASSFENSIYEQYF.

CDR3 sequence: CASSGPGLAPSQFF. CDR3 nucleotide sequence: TGTGCCAGCAGCGGACCGGGACTAGCACCAAGCCAGTTCTTC. This chain uses TRBV9 with TRBJ2-1, with 9 positions matching TRBD2. Germline CDR1 reads SGDLS; CDR2 reads YYNGEE. Trimming at V came to 3 bases and at J to 13 bases, leaving 11 bases not matched to a gene. The CDR3 contains 14 residues.

The chain employs TRBV9 and TRBJ1-2; unclear D gene. This CDR3 region has 11 residues. V was clipped by 4 bases and J by 6 bases, with 7 bases between them. CDR1 is SGDLS, CDR2 YYNGEE, per germline. The CDR3 nucleotides read TGTGCCAGCAGCCCCAGTGATGGCTACACCTTC. The encoded protein is CASSPSDGYTF.

The chain couples TRBV18 to TRBJ2-7, with 12 bases that match TRBD2. CDR3 size: 19 residues. V lost 4 bases to trimming and J lost 4 bases; unmatched junction nucleotides: 17. Germline V gene sequence: CDR1 KGHSH, CDR2 LQKENI. The CDR3 DNA follows: TGTGCCAGCTCACAAGAAGGGACTAGCGGGTCCACGACCGCATACGAGCAGTACTTC. It codes for CASSQEGTSGSTTAYEQYF.

This rearrangement joins TRBV6-5 to TRBJ2-7, with D possibly being TRBD2 (5 bases). The CDR3 covers 15 residues. CDR1 MNHEY and CDR2 SVGAGI come from the germline V gene. Trimming left V 0 bases short and J 2 bases short, with 11 bases between. The CDR3 here is CASSYSQGSAYEQYF. CDR3 sequence (DNA): TGTGCCAGCAGTTACTCCCAAGGGAGCGCCTACGAGCAGTACTTC.